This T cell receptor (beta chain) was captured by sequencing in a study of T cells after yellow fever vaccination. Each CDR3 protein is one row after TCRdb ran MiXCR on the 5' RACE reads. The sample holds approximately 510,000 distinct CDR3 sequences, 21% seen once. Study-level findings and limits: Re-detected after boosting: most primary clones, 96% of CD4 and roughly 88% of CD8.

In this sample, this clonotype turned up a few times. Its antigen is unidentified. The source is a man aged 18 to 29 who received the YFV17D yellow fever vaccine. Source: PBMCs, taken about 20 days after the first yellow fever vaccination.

As DNA, the CDR3 is TGCGCCAGCAGGACCGGGACAGGGGAGTACTACGAGCAGTACGTC. It is translated as CASRTGTGEYYEQYV. The V call is TRBV10-2, the J call TRBJ2-7; TRBD1 matches 10 bases. With 6 bases clipped from V and 3 bases from J, the junction kept 8 bases outside the gene matches. Germline V gene sequence: CDR1 WSHSY, CDR2 SAAADI. The CDR3 loop spans 15 amino acids.